These 3 T cell receptor beta chains were sequenced from one sample in a study of chemoradiotherapy in HPV16-positive cancers. Here immunoSEQ multiplex PCR was the method, and the copy in TCRdb shows in-frame clones only, minus some. The table lists more than 9,000 clones, 70% to 80% of them singletons, with approximately 1% in the top ten. This specimen was acquired from a patient who underwent chemoradiotherapy. The receptors shown here come from a human donor with HPV-associated anogenital cancer.

The V call is TRBV7-2, the J call TRBJ1-2; TRBD1 is a possible D gene (5 bases). The CDR3 loop spans 17 amino acids. Trimming took off 1 base at V and 4 bases at J, with 19 bases between the two ends. The V gene's germline CDR1 is SGHTA and CDR2 FQGNSA. The CDR3 spells CASSLEGRLKWSYGYTF. Here the CDR3 DNA reads TGTGCCAGCAGCTTAGAGGGGCGCTTGAAATGGAGCTATGGCTACACCTTC. Variable domain in full (rest from reference TRBV7-2 and TRBJ1-2): GAGVSQSPSNKVTEKGKDVELRCDPISGHTALYWYRQSLGQGLEFLIYFQGNSAPDKSGLPSDRFSAERTGGSVSTLTIQRTQQEDSAVYLCASSLEGRLKWSYGYTFGSGTRLTVV.

The chain links TRBV19 to TRBJ2-7; D gene uncertain. The CDR3 is 14 amino acids. Germline loops: CDR1 LNHDA, CDR2 SQIVND (reference sequence). V lost 2 bases and J lost 0, with 8 bases in between. The CDR3 reads CASSISRSSYEQYF. The CDR3 coding sequence is TGTGCCAGTAGTATAAGCAGGAGCTCCTACGAGCAGTACTTC.

J is TRBJ2-5 and V is TRBV9; D may correspond to TRBD1 or TRBD2 (5 bases each). The germline gives CDR1 SGDLS, CDR2 YYNGEE. V lost 3 bases and J 7 bases, leaving 16 bases between the germline ends. The CDR3 loop spans 14 amino acids. The CDR3 loop reads CASSEFGAVGTQYF. CDR3 nucleotide sequence: TGTGCCAGCAGCGAATTCGGGGCAGTCGGGACCCAGTACTTC. Supplemented by reference TRBV9 and TRBJ2-5, the full variable domain reads DSGVTQTPKHLITATGQRVTLRCSPRSGDLSVYWYQQSLDQGLQFLIQYYNGEERAKGNILERFSAQQFPDLHSELNLSSLELGDSALYFCASSEFGAVGTQYFGPGTRLLVL.